The 31 T cell receptor beta chains listed next were all sequenced from one sample in a study of blood T cells in healthy people across ages. The second PCR ran about 6 to 12 cycles with a sample-barcoded 5' primer and J-beta primers. TCRdb recomputed calls from the 5' RACE reads with MiXCR, one row per CDR3 protein. The repertoire holds 850,000 to 1,000,000 distinct CDR3 sequences, roughly 48% seen once, with around an eighth in the top ten. Sequenced material: blood. These receptor sequences come from a man under 40 in good health.

This clonotype was picked up a small number of times. V is TRBV27 and J is TRBJ1-1; 7 bases match TRBD1. Losses at the gene ends were 6 bases for V and 1 base for J; bases not matched to a gene: 5. CDR1 is MNHEY and CDR2 is SMNVEV in the germline V gene (reference sequence). The CDR3 is made up of 14 amino acids. The CDR3 DNA reads as TGTGCCAGCAGGGTACAGGGGAAGAACACTGAAGCTTTCTTT. Its protein is CASRVQGKNTEAFF.

The table lists this clonotype with a few counts. The chain is built from TRBV7-2 and TRBJ2-1, with D tentatively TRBD2 (5 bases). The CDR3 extends over 16 amino acids. CDR1 and CDR2 from the germline V gene are SGHTA and FQGNSA. Trimming took off 2 bases at V and 4 bases at J, with 15 bases between the two ends. CDR3 nucleotides: TGTGCCAGCAGCTTACGCGTTGGCCGGGGATACAATGAGCAGTTCTTC. It yields the protein CASSLRVGRGYNEQFF.

The sample holds one count of this clonotype. V is TRBV29-1 and J is TRBJ2-2; the match to TRBD1 covers 10 bases. Germline V gene lookup returns CDR1 SQVTM and CDR2 ANQGSEA. The CDR3 loop spans 17 amino acids. V was pared by 0 bases and J by 3 bases, with 7 bases of the junction left unmatched. CDR3 sequence (DNA): TGCAGCGTTGAAGATAACGACAGGGGGCACGACACCGGGGAGCTGTTTTTT. Amino acids: CSVEDNDRGHDTGELFF.

The V gene is TRBV28, the J gene TRBJ2-1; TRBD1 matches 7 bases. Unmatched junction bases numbered 9, after V lost 7 bases and J lost 3 bases. The CDR3 contains 15 residues. CDR1 is MDHEN and CDR2 is SYDVKM in the germline V gene. The CDR3 reads CASKLDRTVYNEQFF. CDR3 sequence (DNA): TGTGCCAGCAAGTTGGACAGGACGGTCTACAATGAGCAGTTCTTC. Drawing the rest from reference TRBV28 and TRBJ2-1, the complete variable domain is DVKVTQSSRYLVKRTGEKVFLECVQDMDHENMFWYRQDPGLGLRLIYFSYDVKMKEKGDIPEGYSVSREKKERFSLILESASTNQTSMYLCASKLDRTVYNEQFFGPGTRLTVL.

This chain joins TRBV11-3 and TRBJ2-1; tentatively, D is TRBD2 (6 bases). V was cut by 0 bases and J by 5 bases, with 23 bases left in between. Germline V CDR1 and CDR2: SGHNT, YENEEA. The length of the CDR3 is 19 residues. The CDR3 sequence: CASSLDLVRGSYLNNEQFF. DNA for the CDR3: TGTGCCAGCAGCTTAGATCTTGTACGGGGGTCGTATCTAAACAATGAGCAGTTCTTC.

This clonotype was detected only a few times. The chain links TRBV7-9 to TRBJ1-6; 8 bases line up with TRBD1. With V trimmed by 8 bases and J by 7 bases, 4 bases remained unmatched. The germline gives CDR1 SEHNR, CDR2 FQNEAQ (reference sequence). The CDR3 consists of 13 residues. The DNA for the CDR3 is TGTGCCAGCGCCCGGACAGGGAATTCACCCCTCCACTTT. This gives the protein CASARTGNSPLHF.

This clonotype has ten or more counts. This chain links TRBV4-2 with TRBJ2-1; TRBD2 might be the D (6 bases). The CDR3 contains 16 residues. Per the germline V gene, CDR1 is LGHNA and CDR2 is YNFKEQ. Trimming cost V 1 base and J 6 bases, with 16 bases left between them. The CDR3 coding sequence is TGTGCCAGCAGCCAAGGGCGCGGGGACCCGGGCAATGAGCAGTTCTTC. This sequence encodes CASSQGRGDPGNEQFF.

This clonotype was seen more than once but under ten times. The chain has TRBV7-2 and TRBJ2-1; 9 positions match TRBD2. Per the germline V gene, CDR1 is SGHTA and CDR2 is FQGNSA. This CDR3 spans 15 amino acids. Trimming removed 1 base from V and 7 bases from J; junction bases left unmatched: 5. In DNA, the CDR3 is TGTGCCAGCAGCTTAGATAGCGGGGGTAGGAATGAGCAGTTCTTC. Protein product: CASSLDSGGRNEQFF.

This clonotype has more than one count but fewer than ten. In DNA, the CDR3 is TGTGCCAGCAGCCCCCGGGACAAGGATGAGCAGTTCTTC. Encoded protein: CASSPRDKDEQFF. This chain connects TRBV14 to TRBJ2-1, with D possibly matching TRBD1 (6 bases). In germline, CDR1 is SGHDN, CDR2 FVKESK. The CDR3 is 13 amino acids. The V end lost 4 bases, the J end lost 8 bases, and 12 bases lay between the germline ends. Full variable domain (remainder filled in from reference TRBV14 and TRBJ2-1): EAGVTQFPSHSVIEKGQTVTLRCDPISGHDNLYWYRRVMGKEIKFLLHFVKESKQDESGMPNNRFLAERTGGTYSTLKVQPAELEDSGVYFCASSPRDKDEQFFGPGTRLTVL.

This clonotype was recorded many times. This sequence joins TRBV6-5 and TRBJ2-7; a weak D match, TRBD2 (6 bases). This CDR3 has 16 amino acids. In germline, CDR1 is MNHEY, CDR2 SVGAGI. V was pared by 2 bases and J by 4 bases, with 18 bases between. The CDR3 sequence: CASSYGGAAGIYEQYF. CDR3 sequence (DNA): TGTGCCAGCAGTTACGGAGGTGCGGCGGGGATATACGAGCAGTACTTC.

The chain has TRBV7-9 and TRBJ1-1; no clear D. V was shortened by 5 bases and J by 6 bases, with 13 bases between the two germline ends. This CDR3 is built from 13 residues. Germline CDR1 and CDR2: SEHNR and FQNEAQ (reference sequence). The CDR3 protein is CASSPPGGAEAFF. For the CDR3, the DNA is TGTGCCAGCAGCCCTCCGGGCGGGGCTGAAGCTTTCTTT.

The rearrangement uses TRBV5-1 and TRBJ1-2, with D possibly TRBD1 on 6 matching bases. The ends were cut back, 0 bases at V and 8 bases at J, with 17 bases in the middle. The CDR3 sequence is 15 residues long. Looked up from germline, CDR1 is SGHRS and CDR2 is YFSETQ. The CDR3, as DNA: TGCGCCAGCAGCTTGGAGGCAGGGGCCAAGGGAGGCTACACCTTC. Protein product: CASSLEAGAKGGYTF.

This clonotype was counted between two and nine times. V usage is TRBV7-2 and J usage is TRBJ1-2; the D is unclear. The germline gives CDR1 SGHTA, CDR2 FQGNSA. Trimming left V 11 bases short and J 1 base short, with 8 bases between. The CDR3 has 11 residues. The CDR3 region has the DNA TGTGCCGGGGAGGTTAACTATGGCTACACCTTC. Its translation is CAGEVNYGYTF.

The chain joins TRBV6-2 or TRBV6-3 to TRBJ2-1; tentative D call: TRBD2 (6 bases). The CDR3 is 15 amino acids. V was clipped by 7 bases and J by 6 bases, with 19 bases between them. In germline, CDR1 is MNHEY, CDR2 SVGEGT. The CDR3 reads CASNPGAAGLNEQFF. The CDR3 DNA follows: TGTGCCAGCAATCCCGGGGCGGCGGGGCTCAATGAGCAGTTCTTC.

This clonotype was seen at least ten times. J is TRBJ2-1 and V is TRBV27; D is unclear. Trimming removed 6 bases at V and 0 bases at J, with 15 bases between. Per the germline V gene, CDR1 is MNHEY and CDR2 is SMNVEV (reference sequence). CDR3 length equals 16 residues. CDR3 nucleotide sequence: TGTGCCAGCAGGGCTTACAGCCTTGGCTCCTACAATGAGCAGTTCTTC. Protein sequence: CASRAYSLGSYNEQFF.

This clonotype was detected many times. The chain employs TRBV25-1 and TRBJ2-1; 8 positions agree with TRBD2. The CDR3 covers 14 residues. From germline, CDR1 is MGHDK and CDR2 SYGVNS. The V segment lost 6 bases and the J segment 1 base; nucleotides outside the gene matches: 2. In DNA form, the CDR3 reads TGTGCCAGCAGACGGGGGGGGTCCTACAATGAGCAGTTCTTC. Translation: CASRRGGSYNEQFF.

This clonotype was recorded a few times. The chain recombines TRBV4-3 with TRBJ2-4; 7 bases are a match to TRBD1. CDR1 is LGHNA, CDR2 YSLEER, per germline. V lost 0 bases to trimming and J lost 0 bases; unmatched junction nucleotides: 17. The CDR3 length is 21 residues. The CDR3 coding sequence is TGCGCCAGCAGCCAAGATCTTTCCAGGGGGAATATTGGATTAGCCAAAAACATTCAGTACTTC. Protein product: CASSQDLSRGNIGLAKNIQYF.

The chain employs TRBV6-5 and TRBJ2-3; D is undetermined. V was trimmed by 5 bases and J by 1 base, leaving 13 bases between them. CDR1 MNHEY and CDR2 SVGAGI come from the germline V gene. The CDR3 runs 15 residues. CDR3 bases: TGTGCCAGCAGTCCGGCCGGCGTGGGCACAGATACGCAGTATTTT. Translating gives CASSPAGVGTDTQYF.

V and J are TRBV20-1 and TRBJ2-5; TRBD2 matches at 8 bases. Trimming took 6 bases from V and 0 from J; bases not matched to a gene: 9. Germline-derived CDR1 and CDR2 are DFQATT and SNEGSKA (reference sequence). The CDR3 contains 15 residues. CDR3 in amino acids: CSAGPSGGHQETQYF. The CDR3 nucleotides are TGCAGTGCCGGGCCCAGCGGGGGCCACCAAGAGACCCAGTACTTC.

The J gene is TRBJ2-7, the V gene TRBV29-1; TRBD1 matches 7 bases. The CDR3 spans 14 residues. Trimming removed 4 bases from V and 0 bases from J; junction bases left unmatched: 6. Per the germline V gene, CDR1 is SQVTM and CDR2 is ANQGSEA. This CDR3 is CSVVQGLSSYEQYF. The CDR3 coding sequence is TGCAGCGTTGTACAGGGGCTTAGCTCCTACGAGCAGTACTTC.

The rearrangement uses TRBV6-6 and TRBJ1-2; TRBD1 aligns across 8 bases. This CDR3 is built from 13 residues. The V and J ends lost 6 bases and 3 bases, in that order; junction bases with no gene match: 3. CDR1 and CDR2 (germline): MNHNY, SVGAGI (reference sequence). This chain's CDR3 is CASRTGADYGYTF. As DNA, the CDR3 is TGTGCCAGCAGGACAGGGGCGGACTATGGCTACACCTTC.

In its sample, this clonotype was seen many times. The V gene is TRBV4-2, the J gene TRBJ2-1; 8 nucleotides align to TRBD1. CDR1 LGHNA and CDR2 YNFKEQ come from the germline V gene. With V trimmed by 0 bases and J by 3 bases, 4 bases remained unmatched. This CDR3 spans 16 amino acids. The CDR3: CASSQEGQVSYNEQFF. The DNA for the CDR3 is TGTGCCAGCAGCCAAGAGGGACAGGTCAGCTACAATGAGCAGTTCTTC.

This rearrangement joins TRBV7-9 to TRBJ2-1; D not certain. Germline CDR1 SEHNR, CDR2 FQNEAQ (reference sequence). This CDR3 is 15 amino acids long. V lost 2 bases, J lost 5 bases, and 13 bases lay in between. The CDR3 spells CASSLMTLLHNEQFF. CDR3 nucleotides: TGTGCCAGCAGCTTAATGACCCTCCTCCACAATGAGCAGTTCTTC. Complete variable domain (other parts from reference TRBV7-9 and TRBJ2-1): DTGVSQNPRHKITKRGQNVTFRCDPISEHNRLYWYRQTLGQGPEFLTYFQNEAQLEKSRLLSDRFSAERPKGSFSTLEIQRTEQGDSAMYLCASSLMTLLHNEQFFGPGTRLTVL.

The chain couples TRBV30 to TRBJ2-7; no clear D. The CDR3 runs 15 residues. CDR1 is GTSNPN, CDR2 SVGIG, per germline (reference sequence). V lost 4 bases and J lost 2, with 18 bases in between. The CDR3, as DNA: TGTGCCTGGATCTCCATCAACTCGGACCCCTACGAGCAGTACTTC. Residues: CAWISINSDPYEQYF.

This clonotype was seen more than once but under ten times. The chain employs TRBV28 and TRBJ2-3, with D possibly being TRBD1 or TRBD2 (5 bases each). Deletions cut 3 bases from V and 4 bases from J, with 17 bases between. This CDR3 is built from 16 residues. Germline V gives CDR1 MDHEN, CDR2 SYDVKM. This CDR3 reads CASSLRTLGEADTQYF. For the CDR3, the DNA is TGTGCCAGCAGTTTGCGGACACTAGGAGAGGCAGATACGCAGTATTTT.

The V call is TRBV3-1, the J call TRBJ2-7; weak D call: TRBD2 (7 bases). Per germline, CDR1 LGHDT and CDR2 YNNKEL (reference sequence). This CDR3 is 15 amino acids long. Trimming took off 0 bases at V and 4 bases at J, with 13 bases between the two ends. CDR3: CASSQEGGGLYEQYF. CDR3 bases: TGTGCCAGCAGCCAAGAAGGCGGGGGCTTGTACGAGCAGTACTTC.

The chain has TRBV7-2 and TRBJ2-7; D is possibly TRBD1 or TRBD2 (6 bases each). Germline V gene lookup returns CDR1 SGHTA and CDR2 FQGNSA. This CDR3 is built from 15 residues. Trimming cost V 2 bases and J 0 bases, with 11 bases left between them. The CDR3: CASSLTGGGSYEQYF. The CDR3 nucleotides are TGTGCCAGCAGCTTAACAGGAGGGGGCTCCTACGAGCAGTACTTC.

Only a few counts were recorded for this clonotype. A much larger clone differs by one base, so this may be a read error. The chain carries TRBV3-1 and TRBJ2-1, with D possibly being TRBD1 or TRBD2 (6 bases each). CDR1 and CDR2 from the germline V gene are LGHDT and YNNKEL (reference sequence). V lost 4 bases to trimming and J lost 9 bases, with 7 bases between them. The CDR3 length is 11 residues. The CDR3 protein is CASSPGAEQFF. The CDR3 DNA reads as TGTGCCAGCAGCCCGGGGGCTGAGCAGTTCTTC.

The chain employs TRBV7-9 and TRBJ2-4; the match to TRBD1 covers 8 bases. V lost 6 bases to trimming and J lost 1 base; unmatched junction nucleotides: 5. Germline CDR1 reads SEHNR; CDR2 reads FQNEAQ (reference sequence). CDR3 length: 15 amino acids. The CDR3 here is CASSPTGAAKNIQYF. CDR3 in DNA: TGTGCCAGCAGTCCGACAGGGGCCGCCAAAAACATTCAGTACTTC.

The table lists this clonotype with a few counts. The genes are TRBV20-1 and TRBJ2-4; D ambiguous. CDR3 length: 15 residues. V lost 2 bases and J lost 1, with 12 bases in between. Per the germline V gene, CDR1 is DFQATT and CDR2 is SNEGSKA (reference sequence). This CDR3 is CSARIRPEAKNIQYF. The DNA for the CDR3 is TGCAGTGCTAGAATCAGGCCGGAGGCCAAAAACATTCAGTACTTC.

This clonotype was recorded a few times. This sequence joins TRBV4-3 and TRBJ2-4; D is possibly TRBD1 (6 bases). Trimming removed 1 base at V and 6 bases at J, with 10 bases between. CDR3 length: 14 amino acids. Germline V gene lookup returns CDR1 LGHNA and CDR2 YSLEER. CDR3 loop: CASSQVPDRNIQYF. The CDR3 coding sequence is TGCGCCAGCAGCCAAGTTCCGGACAGAAACATTCAGTACTTC.